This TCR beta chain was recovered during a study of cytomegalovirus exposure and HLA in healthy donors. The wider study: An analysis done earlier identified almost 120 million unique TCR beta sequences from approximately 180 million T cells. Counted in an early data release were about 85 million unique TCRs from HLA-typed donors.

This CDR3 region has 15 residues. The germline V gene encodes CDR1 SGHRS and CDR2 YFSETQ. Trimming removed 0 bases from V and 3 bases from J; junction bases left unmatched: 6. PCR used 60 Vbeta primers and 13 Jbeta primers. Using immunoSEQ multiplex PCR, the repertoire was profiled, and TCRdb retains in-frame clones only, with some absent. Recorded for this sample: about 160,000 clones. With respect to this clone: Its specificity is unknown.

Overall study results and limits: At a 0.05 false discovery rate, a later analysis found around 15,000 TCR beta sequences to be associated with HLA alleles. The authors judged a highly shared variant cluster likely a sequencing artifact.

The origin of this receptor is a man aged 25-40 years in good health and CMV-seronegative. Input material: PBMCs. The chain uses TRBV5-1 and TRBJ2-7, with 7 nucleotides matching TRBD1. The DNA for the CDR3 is TGCGCCAGCAGCTTGGTAGGGGGCGACCTCTACGAGCAGTACTTC. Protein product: CASSLVGGDLYEQYF.